This T cell receptor beta chain came from a study of shared clonotypes between healthy human individuals. It was CD45RO-negative cells, positively selected for CCR7, that made up naive CD8 cells, with terminally differentiated effector memory CD45RA+ cells excluded. This CDR3 has 12 amino acids. Trimming removed 4 bases from V and 3 bases from J, with 7 bases in between. Germline-derived CDR1 and CDR2 are SGHNT and YYREEE (reference sequence). TCRdb's table, derived via immunoSEQ multiplex PCR, lists solely in-frame clones and lacks some. The data contain approximately 2,000,000 clones, 93% of them singletons.

The genes are TRBV5-4 and TRBJ1-1, with a weak D call TRBD1 (5 bases). This clonotype was obtained from a man aged 18-30 years in good health. Some clones in this sample may be carry-over from other donors' samples. The sample consisted of naive CD8+ T cells from PBMCs. The CDR3 is CASSRGDTEAFF. The DNA for the CDR3 is TGTGCCAGCAGCCGGGGCGACACTGAAGCTTTCTTT.